A selection of T cell receptor beta chains follows, all from one sample in a study of blood T cells in healthy people across ages. MiXCR, run by TCRdb on the 5' RACE reads, gives a single entry per CDR3 protein. This table holds about 1.5 million distinct CDR3 sequences, approximately 43% found once. The sequencing sample was made of blood. Source of these receptors: a young woman in good health. Both conserved end residues are part of each CDR3. A D gene is named only where the DNA matches it firmly. Rows give clone size only sometimes, using once, few, many, or a class for an expanded clone.

abundance	v_gene	j_gene	d_gene	CDR3aa	CDR3nt
-	TRBV27	TRBJ1-5	TRBD1	CASSLRGGAAGDQPQHF	TGTGCCAGCAGTTTGCGAGGGGGCGCAGCAGGGGATCAGCCCCAGCATTTT
-	TRBV28	TRBJ2-7	-	CASSLVQRPYEQYF	TGTGCCAGCAGTTTGGTACAACGGCCCTACGAGCAGTACTTC
few	TRBV12-3/TRBV12-4	TRBJ2-3	TRBD1	CASKVGTGVNTQYF	TGTGCCAGCAAGGTCGGGACAGGGGTAAATACGCAGTATTTT
many	TRBV11-2	TRBJ2-7	TRBD1	CASSLDRDSYEQYF	TGTGCCAGCAGTCTTGACAGGGACTCCTACGAGCAGTACTTC
-	TRBV29-1	TRBJ2-1	-	CSVAGRWEFF	TGCAGCGTTGCCGGGCGCTGGGAGTTCTTC
-	TRBV6-5	TRBJ2-1	-	CASSDRTPYNEQFF	TGTGCCAGCAGTGACCGGACTCCCTACAATGAGCAGTTCTTC
-	TRBV5-1	TRBJ1-2	-	CASSVVDGVYGYTF	TGCGCCAGCAGCGTGGTAGACGGAGTCTATGGCTACACCTTC
few	TRBV5-4	TRBJ2-3	-	CASSLAVGNTDTQYF	TGTGCCAGCAGCTTGGCAGTGGGTAACACAGATACGCAGTATTTT
few	TRBV6-1	TRBJ2-3	TRBD2	CASSETTSGGSTQYF	TGTGCCAGCAGTGAAACAACTAGCGGGGGTAGCACGCAGTATTTT
-	TRBV5-1	TRBJ2-5	-	CASSLAGVNQETQYF	TGCGCCAGCAGCTTGGCTGGGGTCAACCAAGAGACCCAGTACTTC
few	TRBV7-2	TRBJ2-5	TRBD2	CASSLTSGGNNEQYF	TGTGCCAGCAGCTTAACTAGCGGGGGGAACAATGAGCAGTACTTC
-	TRBV7-8	TRBJ2-1	-	CASSTSLTGSYNEQFF	TGTGCCAGCAGCACTTCGCTCACGGGGTCCTACAATGAGCAGTTCTTC
-	TRBV13	TRBJ2-7	TRBD1	CASSPGTGGLEQYF	TGTGCCAGCAGCCCCGGGACAGGGGGCCTTGAGCAGTACTTC
-	TRBV2	TRBJ1-5	-	CASSAAGGYQPQHF	TGTGCCAGCAGTGCTGCCGGGGGATATCAGCCCCAGCATTTT
many	TRBV7-2	TRBJ2-3	-	CASSLGHGSTDTQYF	TGTGCCAGCAGCTTAGGCCACGGCAGCACAGATACGCAGTATTTT
-	TRBV4-1	TRBJ2-2	-	CASSQGPLAGELFF	TGCGCCAGCAGCCAAGGCCCACTGGCCGGGGAGCTGTTTTTT
-	TRBV7-9	TRBJ2-2	-	CASSLEPVNTGELFF	TGTGCCAGCAGCTTAGAACCGGTTAACACCGGGGAGCTGTTTTTT
-	TRBV5-4	TRBJ1-2	-	CASRKGDYGYTF	TGTGCCAGCAGAAAAGGGGACTATGGCTACACCTTC
-	TRBV13	TRBJ2-2	TRBD2	CASSYIAGYGTGELFF	TGTGCCAGCAGTTACATAGCGGGGTATGGCACCGGGGAGCTGTTTTTT
-	TRBV29-1	TRBJ1-5	TRBD1	CSVLQGEGNQPQHF	TGCAGCGTTCTACAGGGGGAGGGCAATCAGCCCCAGCATTTT
-	TRBV9	TRBJ1-1	-	CASSVGDGNTEAFF	TGTGCCAGCAGCGTAGGGGATGGGAACACTGAAGCTTTCTTT
once	TRBV7-9	TRBJ2-3	-	CANAPPTDTQYF	TGTGCCAACGCTCCTCCCACAGATACGCAGTATTTT
-	TRBV9	TRBJ2-3	TRBD2	CASSVGRWREITDTQYF	TGTGCCAGCAGCGTAGGTCGGTGGCGGGAGATCACAGATACGCAGTATTTT
-	TRBV7-9	TRBJ2-6	-	CASSKQGGYGANVLTF	TGTGCCAGCAGCAAACAGGGGGGGTACGGGGCCAACGTCCTGACTTTC
few	TRBV3-1	TRBJ1-5	-	CASSQGPQPQHF	TGTGCCAGCAGTCAGGGCCCTCAGCCCCAGCATTTT
-	TRBV7-2	TRBJ2-7	-	CASSLSLVYEQYF	TGTGCCAGCAGCCTTTCACTAGTCTACGAGCAGTACTTC
few	TRBV4-3	TRBJ1-2	TRBD1	CASSQGQGGTRGYTF	TGCGCCAGCAGCCAGGGACAGGGAGGGACTCGAGGCTACACCTTC
few	TRBV27	TRBJ2-1	-	CASGRQASYNEQFF	TGTGCCAGCGGCCGACAGGCATCCTACAATGAGCAGTTCTTC
-	TRBV2	TRBJ1-1	TRBD1	CASSAGTGGLTEAFF	TGTGCCAGCAGTGCTGGAACAGGGGGGCTCACTGAAGCTTTCTTT
-	TRBV5-1	TRBJ2-1	TRBD2	CASARTSGTTGEQFF	TGCGCCAGCGCCCGGACTAGCGGGACAACGGGTGAGCAGTTCTTC
few	TRBV20-1	TRBJ2-7	-	CSAKLNSYEQYF	TGCAGTGCTAAATTAAACAGCTACGAGCAGTACTTC
-	TRBV20-1	TRBJ2-2	TRBD1	CSAFNPARGKTGELFF	TGCAGTGCTTTCAACCCCGCCAGGGGGAAAACCGGGGAGCTGTTTTTT
many	TRBV29-1	TRBJ2-5	-	CSVENRRLETQYF	TGCAGCGTTGAAAACAGGCGGTTGGAGACCCAGTACTTC
-	TRBV12-3/TRBV12-4	TRBJ1-5	TRBD1	CASSIAGGFNRPQHF	TGTGCCAGCAGTATAGCAGGGGGGTTTAATCGGCCCCAGCATTTT
-	TRBV5-1	TRBJ1-1	-	CASSPREGWGEAFF	TGCGCCAGCAGCCCCAGAGAGGGATGGGGTGAAGCTTTCTTT
few	TRBV7-9	TRBJ1-1	-	CASSYQGGANTEAFF	TGTGCCAGCAGCTACCAGGGAGGGGCGAACACTGAAGCTTTCTTT
-	TRBV20-1	TRBJ2-5	-	CSATRDYQETQYF	TGCAGTGCTACTCGCGACTACCAAGAGACCCAGTACTTC
few	TRBV20-1	TRBJ1-1	-	CSAPAQEPEAFF	TGCAGTGCTCCAGCGCAGGAACCTGAAGCTTTCTTT
few	TRBV11-2	TRBJ2-1	-	CASSSKTGLRYNEQFF	TGTGCCAGCAGCTCAAAGACCGGGCTACGATACAATGAGCAGTTCTTC
-	TRBV7-2	TRBJ2-5	-	CASSPQQVQETQYF	TGTGCCAGCAGCCCTCAACAAGTACAAGAGACCCAGTACTTC
-	TRBV4-3	TRBJ2-7	-	CASSQVQNIGGALGEQYF	TGCGCCAGCAGCCAAGTTCAAAACATCGGGGGAGCTTTAGGCGAGCAGTACTTC
-	TRBV11-2	TRBJ2-7	TRBD1	CASSRIQGANNEQYF	TGTGCTAGCAGCCGAATACAGGGGGCGAACAATGAGCAGTACTTC
few	TRBV10-3	TRBJ1-2	-	CAISESNGQIRGYTF	TGTGCCATCAGTGAGTCGAACGGACAGATCCGTGGCTACACCTTC
-	TRBV5-1	TRBJ2-1	-	CASSPTSDYNEQFF	TGCGCCAGCAGCCCCACCTCCGACTACAATGAGCAGTTCTTC
few	TRBV20-1	TRBJ1-5	-	CSARKVRGNQPQHF	TGCAGTGCTAGGAAGGTCCGGGGCAATCAGCCCCAGCATTTT
-	TRBV29-1	TRBJ1-2	-	CSVTVQPNYGYTF	TGCAGCGTTACTGTACAGCCTAACTATGGCTACACCTTC
few	TRBV3-1	TRBJ1-2	-	CASSQGIAGGYTF	TGTGCCAGCAGCCAAGGAATCGCGGGCGGCTACACCTTC
-	TRBV15	TRBJ2-7	-	CATRGDSYEQYF	TGTGCCACCCGCGGGGACTCCTACGAGCAGTACTTC
-	TRBV4-3	TRBJ1-1	-	CASSQSWGGYEAFF	TGCGCCAGCAGCCAATCCTGGGGGGGGTATGAAGCTTTCTTT